The entry below describes one T cell receptor (beta chain). CDR1 and CDR2 (germline): SQVTM, ANQGSEA. Deletions cut 6 bases from V and 2 bases from J, with 13 bases between. The CDR3 sequence is 13 residues long. This specimen comes from a study of blood T cell repertoires in COVID-19. Profiling relied on immunoSEQ multiplex PCR, and the TCRdb table lists in-frame clones only, not all of them. The table shows over 400,000 clones, with approximately 91% occurring only once. Cohorts were assigned according to the clinical history that participants reported. Sequencing was performed on PBMCs or T cells enriched from blood (not recorded which). The chain joins TRBV29-1 to TRBJ1-1, with D maybe TRBD1 (6 bases). The clonotype was recovered from a woman aged 55-75 years who had recovered from COVID-19. The CDR3 DNA follows: TGCAGCGTCGCCGGGACAACTAACACTGAAGCTTTCTTT. It translates to CSVAGTTNTEAFF.